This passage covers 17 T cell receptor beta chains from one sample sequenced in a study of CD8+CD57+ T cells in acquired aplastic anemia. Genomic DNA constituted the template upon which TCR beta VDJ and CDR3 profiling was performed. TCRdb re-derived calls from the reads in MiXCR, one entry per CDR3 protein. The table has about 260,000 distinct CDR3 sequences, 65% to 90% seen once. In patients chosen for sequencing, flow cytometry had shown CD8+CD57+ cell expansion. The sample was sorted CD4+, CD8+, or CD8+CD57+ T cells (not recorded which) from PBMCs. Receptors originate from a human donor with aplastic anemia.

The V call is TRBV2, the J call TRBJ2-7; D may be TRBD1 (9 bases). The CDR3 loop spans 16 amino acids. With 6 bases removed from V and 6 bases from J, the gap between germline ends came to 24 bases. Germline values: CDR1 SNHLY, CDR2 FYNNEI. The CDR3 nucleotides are TGTGCCAGCAGCTTAGCGGGAATACAGGGGGCCACCGAGCAGTACTTC. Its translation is CASSLAGIQGATEQYF.

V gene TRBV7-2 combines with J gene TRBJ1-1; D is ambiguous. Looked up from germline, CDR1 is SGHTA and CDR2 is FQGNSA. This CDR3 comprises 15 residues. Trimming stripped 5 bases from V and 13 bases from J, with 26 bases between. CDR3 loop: CASSAGSGSPLHFFF. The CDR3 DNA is TGTGCCAGCAGCGCAGGTTCTGGGTCACCCCTCCACTTTTTCTTT.

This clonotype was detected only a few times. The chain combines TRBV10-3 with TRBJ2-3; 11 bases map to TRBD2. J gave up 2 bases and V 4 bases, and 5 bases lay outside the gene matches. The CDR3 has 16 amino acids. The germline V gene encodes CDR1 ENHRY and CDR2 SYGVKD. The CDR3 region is CAISVGSGGATDTQYF. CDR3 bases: TGTGCCATCAGTGTGGGTAGCGGGGGGGCCACAGATACGCAGTATTTT.

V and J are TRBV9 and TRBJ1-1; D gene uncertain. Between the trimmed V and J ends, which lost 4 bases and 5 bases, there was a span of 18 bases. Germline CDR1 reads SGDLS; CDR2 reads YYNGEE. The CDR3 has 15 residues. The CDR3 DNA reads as TGTGCCAGCAGCTTAGATGTGAATCCCCTGACTGAAGCTTTCTTT. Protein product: CASSLDVNPLTEAFF.

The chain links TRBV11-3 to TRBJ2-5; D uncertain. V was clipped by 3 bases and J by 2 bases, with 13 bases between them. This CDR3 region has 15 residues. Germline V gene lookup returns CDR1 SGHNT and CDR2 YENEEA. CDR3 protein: CASSFDLTSQETQYF. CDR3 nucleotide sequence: TGTGCCAGCAGCTTTGATCTGACATCTCAAGAGACCCAGTACTTC.

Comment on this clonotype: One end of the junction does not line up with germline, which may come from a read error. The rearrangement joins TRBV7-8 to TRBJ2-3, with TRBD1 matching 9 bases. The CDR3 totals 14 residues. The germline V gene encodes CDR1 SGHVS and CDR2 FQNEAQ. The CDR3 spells CASSLGQGPNSHYF. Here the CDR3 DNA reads TGTGCCAGCAGCTTGGGACAGGGCCCCAACTCGCACTATTTT.

The CDR3 loop is CAISEVTGNTGELFF. In nucleotides, the CDR3 is TGTGCCATCAGTGAAGTGACAGGAAACACCGGGGAGCTGTTTTTT. The V call is TRBV10-3, the J call TRBJ2-2; maybe TRBD1 (6 bases). Germline CDR1 ENHRY, CDR2 SYGVKD. This CDR3 contains 15 residues. V lost 3 bases, J lost 2 bases, and 10 bases lay in between.

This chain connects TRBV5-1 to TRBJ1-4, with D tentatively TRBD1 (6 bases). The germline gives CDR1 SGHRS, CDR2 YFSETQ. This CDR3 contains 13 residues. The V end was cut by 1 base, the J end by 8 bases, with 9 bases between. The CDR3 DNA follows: TGCGCCAGCAGCTTGACAGGGAGAGAAAAACTGTTTTTT. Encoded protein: CASSLTGREKLFF.

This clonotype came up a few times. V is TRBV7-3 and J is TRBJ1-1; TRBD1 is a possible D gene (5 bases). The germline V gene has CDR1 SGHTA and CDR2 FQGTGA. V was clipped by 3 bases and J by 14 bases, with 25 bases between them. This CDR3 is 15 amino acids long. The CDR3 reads CASSLGEGGYNSPFF. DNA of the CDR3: TGTGCCAGCAGCTTGGGGGAGGGCGGCTATAATTCACCCTTCTTT.

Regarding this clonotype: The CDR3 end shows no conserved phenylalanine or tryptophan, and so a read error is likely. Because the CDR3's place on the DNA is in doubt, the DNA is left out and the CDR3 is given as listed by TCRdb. CDR3 in amino acids: CASSLAAGYRAN. The chain is built from TRBV7-9 and TRBJ2-2; the D call TRBD1 from the table was never checked on the DNA. CDR1 is SEHNR, CDR2 FQNEAQ, per germline (reference sequence). The CDR3 is 12 amino acids long, termini counted.

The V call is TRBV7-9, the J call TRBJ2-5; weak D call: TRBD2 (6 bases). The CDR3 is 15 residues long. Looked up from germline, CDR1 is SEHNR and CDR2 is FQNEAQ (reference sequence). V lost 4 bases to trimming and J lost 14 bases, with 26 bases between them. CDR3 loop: CASSSGLATDTQYYF. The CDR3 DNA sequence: TGTGCCAGCAGCTCGGGACTCGCCACAGATACGCAGTATTACTTC.

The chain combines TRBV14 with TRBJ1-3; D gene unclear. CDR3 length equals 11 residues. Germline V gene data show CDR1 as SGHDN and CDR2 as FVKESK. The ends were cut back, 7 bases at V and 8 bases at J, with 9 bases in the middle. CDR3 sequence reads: CASKGGDTIYF. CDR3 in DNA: TGTGCCAGCAAGGGTGGCGACACCATATATTTT.

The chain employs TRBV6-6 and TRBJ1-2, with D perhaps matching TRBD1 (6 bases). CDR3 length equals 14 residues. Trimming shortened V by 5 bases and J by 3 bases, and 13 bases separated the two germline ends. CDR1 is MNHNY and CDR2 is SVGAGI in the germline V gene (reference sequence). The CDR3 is CASSGGGGYYGYTF. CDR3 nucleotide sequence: TGTGCCAGCAGTGGGGGCGGTGGATACTATGGCTACACCTTC.

The CDR3 reads CASSLERESPLHF. The CDR3, as DNA: TGTGCCAGCAGCTTGGAGAGGGAATCACCCCTCCACTTT. V is TRBV5-6 and J is TRBJ1-6; D is undetermined. Between the trimmed V and J ends, which lost 0 bases and 10 bases, there was a span of 8 bases. The CDR3 spans 13 residues. Germline loops: CDR1 SGHDT, CDR2 YYEEEE.

The DNA for the CDR3 is TGTGCCAGCAGCTCCGGGACTAGGCAAGAGACCCAGTACTTC. Encoded protein: CASSSGTRQETQYF. The chain uses TRBV7-2 and TRBJ2-5, with 8 nucleotides matching TRBD2. CDR3 length: 14 amino acids. With 4 bases clipped from V and 2 bases from J, the junction kept 3 bases outside the gene matches. Germline assignment: CDR1 SGHTA and CDR2 FQGNSA.

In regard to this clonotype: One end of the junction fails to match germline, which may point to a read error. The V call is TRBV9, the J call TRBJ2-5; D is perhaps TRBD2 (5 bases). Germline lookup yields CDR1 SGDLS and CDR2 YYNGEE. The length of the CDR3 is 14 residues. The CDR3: CASSGWRADNTEDF. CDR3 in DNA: TGTGCCAGCAGCGGGTGGCGGGCAGATAACACCGAGGACTTC.

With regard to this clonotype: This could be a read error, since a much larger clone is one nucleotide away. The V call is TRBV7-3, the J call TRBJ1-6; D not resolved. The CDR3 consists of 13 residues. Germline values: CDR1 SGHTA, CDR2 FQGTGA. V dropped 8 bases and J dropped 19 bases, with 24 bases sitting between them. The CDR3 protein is CASSRRANAVEHF. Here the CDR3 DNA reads TGTGCCAGCTCAAGACGGGCCAACGCCGTTGAACACTTT.